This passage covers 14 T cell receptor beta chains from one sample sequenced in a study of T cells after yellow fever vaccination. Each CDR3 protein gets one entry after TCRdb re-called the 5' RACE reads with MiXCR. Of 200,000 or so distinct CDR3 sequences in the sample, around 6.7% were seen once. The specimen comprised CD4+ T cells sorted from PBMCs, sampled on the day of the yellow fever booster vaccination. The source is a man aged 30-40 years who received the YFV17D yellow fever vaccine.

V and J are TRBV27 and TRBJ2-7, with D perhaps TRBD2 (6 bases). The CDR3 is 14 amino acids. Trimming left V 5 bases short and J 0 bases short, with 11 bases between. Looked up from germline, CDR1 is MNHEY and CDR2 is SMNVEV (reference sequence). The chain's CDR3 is CASSPTRVSYEQYF. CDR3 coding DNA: TGTGCCAGCAGTCCGACTAGGGTCTCCTACGAGCAGTACTTC.

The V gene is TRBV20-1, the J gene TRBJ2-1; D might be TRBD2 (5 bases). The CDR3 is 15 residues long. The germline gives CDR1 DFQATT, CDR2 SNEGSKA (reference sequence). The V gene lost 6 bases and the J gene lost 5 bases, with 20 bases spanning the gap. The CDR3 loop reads CSANSDTPGDNEQFF. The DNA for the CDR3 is TGCAGTGCGAATAGCGACACCCCTGGGGACAATGAGCAGTTCTTC.

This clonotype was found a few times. Here the CDR3 DNA reads TGTGCCAGCAGCGGAGGGTATCTCTACGAGCAGTACTTC. Its translation is CASSGGYLYEQYF. The chain recombines TRBV7-2 with TRBJ2-7; the D gene is possibly TRBD2 (6 bases). The length of the CDR3 is 13 residues. Germline lookup yields CDR1 SGHTA and CDR2 FQGNSA. V was trimmed by 5 bases and J by 3 bases, leaving 11 bases between them.

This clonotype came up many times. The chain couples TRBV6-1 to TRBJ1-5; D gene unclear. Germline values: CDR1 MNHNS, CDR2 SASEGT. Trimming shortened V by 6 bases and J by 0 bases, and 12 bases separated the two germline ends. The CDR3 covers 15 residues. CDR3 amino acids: CASRGQRYSNQPQHF. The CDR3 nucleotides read TGTGCCAGCAGGGGCCAGAGATATAGCAATCAGCCCCAGCATTTT.

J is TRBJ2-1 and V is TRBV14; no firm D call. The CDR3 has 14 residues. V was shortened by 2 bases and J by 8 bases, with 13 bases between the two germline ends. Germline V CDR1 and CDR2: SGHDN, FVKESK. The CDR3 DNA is TGTGCCAGCAGCCAACTCAGACGTGTGCATGAGCAGTTCTTC. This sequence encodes CASSQLRRVHEQFF.

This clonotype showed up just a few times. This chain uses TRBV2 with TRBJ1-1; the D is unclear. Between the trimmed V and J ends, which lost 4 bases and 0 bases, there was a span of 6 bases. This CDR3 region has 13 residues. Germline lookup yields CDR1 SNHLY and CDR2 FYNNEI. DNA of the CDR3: TGTGCCAGCAGTGCGGGAGTGAACACTGAAGCTTTCTTT. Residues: CASSAGVNTEAFF. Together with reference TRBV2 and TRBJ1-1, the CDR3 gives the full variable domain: EPEVTQTPSHQVTQMGQEVILRCVPISNHLYFYWYRQILGQKVEFLVSFYNNEISEKSEIFDDQFSVERPDGSNFTLKIRSTKLEDSAMYFCASSAGVNTEAFFGQGTRLTVV.

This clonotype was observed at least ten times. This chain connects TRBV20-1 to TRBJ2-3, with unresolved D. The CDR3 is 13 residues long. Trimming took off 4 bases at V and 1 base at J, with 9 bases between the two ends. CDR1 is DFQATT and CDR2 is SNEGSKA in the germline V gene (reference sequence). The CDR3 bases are TGCAGTGCTACTAACCTAGGCACAGATACGCAGTATTTT. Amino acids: CSATNLGTDTQYF.

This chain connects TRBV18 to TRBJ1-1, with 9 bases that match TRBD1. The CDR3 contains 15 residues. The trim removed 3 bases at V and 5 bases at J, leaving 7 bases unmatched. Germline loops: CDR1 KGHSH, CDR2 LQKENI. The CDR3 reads CASSPGQGPRTEAFF. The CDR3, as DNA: TGTGCCAGCTCACCGGGACAGGGTCCGCGTACTGAAGCTTTCTTT.

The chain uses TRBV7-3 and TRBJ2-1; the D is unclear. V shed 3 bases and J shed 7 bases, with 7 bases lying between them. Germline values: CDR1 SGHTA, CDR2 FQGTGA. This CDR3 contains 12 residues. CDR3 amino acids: CASSFAGNEQFF. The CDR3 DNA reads TGTGCCAGCAGCTTTGCCGGGAATGAGCAGTTCTTC. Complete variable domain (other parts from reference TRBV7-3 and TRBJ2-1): GAGVSQTPSNKVTEKGKYVELRCDPISGHTALYWYRQSLGQGPEFLIYFQGTGAADDSGLPNDRFFAVRPEGSVSTLKIQRTERGDSAVYLCASSFAGNEQFFGPGTRLTVL.

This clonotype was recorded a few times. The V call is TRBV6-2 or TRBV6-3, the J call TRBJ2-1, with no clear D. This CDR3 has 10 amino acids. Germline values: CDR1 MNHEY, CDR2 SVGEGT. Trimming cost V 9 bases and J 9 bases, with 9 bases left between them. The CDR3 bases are TGTGCCAGAATTCTACCTGAGCAGTTCTTC. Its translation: CARILPEQFF.

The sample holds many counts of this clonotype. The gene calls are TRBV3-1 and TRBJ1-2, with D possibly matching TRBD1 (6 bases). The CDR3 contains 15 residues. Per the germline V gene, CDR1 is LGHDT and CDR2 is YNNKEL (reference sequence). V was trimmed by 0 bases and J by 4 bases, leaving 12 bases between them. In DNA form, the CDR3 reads TGTGCCAGCAGCCAAGATTCACAGGGTCGCTATGGCTACACCTTC. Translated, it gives CASSQDSQGRYGYTF.

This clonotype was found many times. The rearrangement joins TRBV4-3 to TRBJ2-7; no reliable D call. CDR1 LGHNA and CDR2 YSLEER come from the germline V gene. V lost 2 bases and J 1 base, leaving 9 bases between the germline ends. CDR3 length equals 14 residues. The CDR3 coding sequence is TGCGCCAGCAGCCAACGGTTCAGTTCCTACGAGCAGTACTTC. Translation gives CASSQRFSSYEQYF.

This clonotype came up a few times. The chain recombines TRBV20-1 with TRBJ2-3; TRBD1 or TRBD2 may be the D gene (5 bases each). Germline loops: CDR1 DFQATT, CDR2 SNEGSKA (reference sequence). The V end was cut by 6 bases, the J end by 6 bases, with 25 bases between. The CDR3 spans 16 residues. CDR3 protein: CSAPDFRGAPGDTQYF. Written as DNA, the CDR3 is TGCAGTGCCCCAGATTTTCGGGGCGCTCCCGGGGATACGCAGTATTTT.

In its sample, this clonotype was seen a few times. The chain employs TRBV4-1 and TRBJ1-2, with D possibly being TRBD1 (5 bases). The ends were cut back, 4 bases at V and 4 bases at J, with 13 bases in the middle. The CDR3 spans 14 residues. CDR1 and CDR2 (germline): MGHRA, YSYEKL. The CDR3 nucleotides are TGCGCCAGCAGCCGGGGCGGGCGGCCCTATGGCTACACCTTC. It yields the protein CASSRGGRPYGYTF.